This TCR beta chain was obtained from a study of T cell responses to AZD1222 COVID-19 vaccine. For the study at large: Pooling covered second doses at about 4 or about 12 weeks. Study conclusions and caveats: Baseline antibody screening turned up just a handful of seropositive AZD1222 recipients. Repertoires were collected only later (after the peak T cell response had occurred).

Of note for this clone: Its antigen remains unknown.

Sequencing was performed with immunoSEQ multiplex PCR; in TCRdb, only in-frame clones are kept and a portion is missing. The data contain fewer than 130,000 clones, about 93% of them singletons. There are 15 residues in the CDR3. Trimming removed 0 bases from V and 5 bases from J, with 11 bases in between. CDR1 GTSNPN and CDR2 SVGIG come from the germline V gene (reference sequence). This specimen was peripheral blood, taken on day 0 of AZD1222 vaccination. This TCR derives from an adult in good health. V and J are TRBV30 and TRBJ1-6; TRBD1 is a possible D gene (5 bases). CDR3 sequence: CAWSVGTLDNSPLHF. The CDR3 bases are TGTGCCTGGAGTGTCGGGACCCTTGATAATTCACCCCTCCACTTT.